This T cell receptor (beta chain) was observed in a study of pediatric ulcerative colitis. Broader study findings: Rectal repertoires separated controls, mild-moderate and acute severe colitis.

In the case of this clone: Its antigen is undetermined.

Repertoires were generated with immunoSEQ multiplex PCR, while TCRdb's copy carries only in-frame clones and drops some. The repertoire includes around 65,000 clones, around 80% of them detected once, and about 5.2% sits in the top ten. This CDR3 region has 15 residues. With 3 bases clipped from V and 0 bases from J, the junction kept 3 bases outside the gene matches. Germline values: CDR1 MGHDK, CDR2 SYGVNS. What was sequenced was blood. This clonotype was obtained from a boy younger than 18 with moderate ulcerative colitis. This rearrangement joins TRBV25-1 to TRBJ2-7, with 9 bases aligning to TRBD2. This chain's CDR3 is CASSDPSGVSYEQYF. In DNA form, the CDR3 reads TGTGCCAGCAGTGACCCTAGCGGGGTCTCCTACGAGCAGTACTTC.